This TCR beta chain was observed in a study of cytomegalovirus exposure and HLA in healthy donors. Study-level information: The approximately 120 validation repertoires, a later analysis reported, used the same platform as the 666 repertoires from the first cohort.

The method was immunoSEQ multiplex PCR; TCRdb's version includes in-frame clones alone and lacks a portion of them. The table records 55,000 to 70,000 clones, roughly 94% of them present only once. General study points: Reports indicated that the classifier achieved high specificity and sensitivity in diagnosing cytomegalovirus status. The study recorded some 160 TCR beta chains that were cytomegalovirus-associated.

Trimming pared 2 bases from V and 2 bases from J, leaving 16 bases between. This CDR3 region has 16 residues. Germline V gene lookup returns CDR1 LGHNA and CDR2 YSLEER. The donors belonged to the approximately 110-subject validation cohort, separate from the roughly 650-subject first cohort. About this clone: Its antigen is currently unknown.

Sequenced sample: PBMCs. This chain uses TRBV4-3 with TRBJ2-7; possibly TRBD2 for D (6 bases). The clonotype comes from a man aged 18 to 30 in good health and CMV-seronegative. For the CDR3, the DNA is TGCGCCAGCAGCCAAAGGTGGGGGGAGTTCGCCTACGAGCAGTACTTC. Its translation: CASSQRWGEFAYEQYF.